What follows are 20 T cell receptor beta chains derived from one specimen sequenced in a study of shared clonotypes between healthy human individuals. TCRdb's table, derived via immunoSEQ multiplex PCR, lists solely in-frame clones and lacks some. The sample records about 2 million clones, roughly 95% being singletons. CD8 cells classed as naive were CD45RO-negative and positively selected for CCR7, excluding terminally differentiated effector memory CD45RA+ cells. The sequencing sample was made of naive CD8+ T cells sorted from blood. These receptor sequences come from a man aged 18-30 years in good health.

This chain joins TRBV11-3 and TRBJ1-2; D is perhaps TRBD1 (6 bases). CDR3 length equals 14 residues. Germline V CDR1 and CDR2: SGHNT, YENEEA. Trimming left V 6 bases short and J 0 bases short, with 11 bases between. The CDR3 reads CASRDRYSNYGYTF. The CDR3 nucleotides read TGTGCCAGCAGAGACAGGTACTCTAACTATGGCTACACCTTC.

The chain couples TRBV28 to TRBJ1-5; 7 bases align to TRBD1. The CDR3 is 16 amino acids. V was pared by 0 bases and J by 3 bases, with 5 bases of the junction left unmatched. CDR1 MDHEN and CDR2 SYDVKM come from the germline V gene. In DNA form, the CDR3 reads TGTGCCAGCAGTTTATGGAAGGGACAGAACAATCAGCCCCAGCATTTT. Amino acids: CASSLWKGQNNQPQHF.

This clone was picked up one time. The J gene is TRBJ1-3, the V gene TRBV7-9, with a tentative D call TRBD1 (5 bases). V was pared by 3 bases and J by 8 bases, with 17 bases between. The germline V gene encodes CDR1 SEHNR and CDR2 FQNEAQ (reference sequence). The CDR3 is made up of 15 amino acids. The CDR3 DNA is TGTGCCAGCAGCTTGGAGTCAGGGATTTGGGACACCATATATTTT. Translating it yields CASSLESGIWDTIYF.

The chain couples TRBV10-3 to TRBJ1-2; 8 nucleotides line up with TRBD1. Losses at the gene ends were 0 bases for V and 4 bases for J; bases not matched to a gene: 7. The CDR3 has 16 amino acids. Germline values: CDR1 ENHRY, CDR2 SYGVKD. CDR3 in DNA: TGTGCCATCAGTGAGTCGATGACAGGGGAACCCTATGGCTACACCTTC. Translating gives CAISESMTGEPYGYTF.

This rearrangement joins TRBV28 to TRBJ1-2; weak D call: TRBD1 (6 bases). Trimming pared 1 base from V and 5 bases from J, leaving 14 bases between. The CDR3 loop spans 15 amino acids. The germline CDR1 and CDR2 sequences are MDHEN and SYDVKM. The CDR3 nucleotides read TGTGCCAGCAGTTTATTTCCAGGGGCGGGGTATGGCTACACCTTC. This gives the protein CASSLFPGAGYGYTF.

This clone was observed once. The chain has TRBV28 and TRBJ2-7; TRBD2 is a possible D gene (5 bases). The CDR3 has 14 residues. Germline CDR1 is MDHEN and CDR2 is SYDVKM. V dropped 5 bases and J dropped 0 bases, with 11 bases sitting between them. The CDR3 coding sequence is TGTGCCAGCAGTATACCCGGGAACTCCTACGAGCAGTACTTC. Protein sequence: CASSIPGNSYEQYF.

This rearrangement joins TRBV2 to TRBJ2-7; TRBD1 is a possible D gene (6 bases). Trimming took off 4 bases at V and 5 bases at J, with 12 bases between the two ends. CDR1 is SNHLY, CDR2 FYNNEI, per germline. This CDR3 has 13 residues. CDR3 DNA sequence: TGTGCCAGCAGTGTAACAGGGTCGAACGAGCAGTACTTC. This codes for CASSVTGSNEQYF.

The chain couples TRBV7-8 to TRBJ2-4; TRBD2 agrees at 8 bases. Germline loops: CDR1 SGHVS, CDR2 FQNEAQ. The J segment lost 1 base and the V segment lost 5 bases, leaving 10 bases of the junction unmatched. The CDR3 has 17 residues. As DNA, the CDR3 is TGTGCCAGCAGCCTCTCTACTAGCGGCGTCGCCAAAAACATTCAGTACTTC. It specifies CASSLSTSGVAKNIQYF.

As to this clone: The same CDR3 also results from other DNA sequences found in this sample. The chain links TRBV9 to TRBJ2-3; 9 bases are shared with TRBD2. The CDR3 contains 14 residues. Trimming took 4 bases from V and 2 from J; bases not matched to a gene: 2. CDR1 is SGDLS and CDR2 is YYNGEE in the germline V gene. The CDR3 loop is CASSLAGSTDTQYF. The CDR3 bases are TGTGCCAGCAGCCTAGCGGGATCCACAGATACGCAGTATTTT.

There are many counts of this clone. At the DNA level, this CDR3 is encoded by other sequences in the same sample as well. The chain recombines TRBV30 with TRBJ1-5; 7 positions match TRBD1. V trimming: 5 bases; J trimming: 0 bases; junction bases outside the gene matches: 4. Germline assignment: CDR1 GTSNPN and CDR2 SVGIG (reference sequence). CDR3 length equals 14 residues. The CDR3 region is CAWGQENSNQPQHF. The CDR3, as DNA: TGTGCCTGGGGACAGGAGAATAGCAATCAGCCCCAGCATTTT.

V and J are TRBV19 and TRBJ2-7; D perhaps matches TRBD2 (5 bases). The CDR3 runs to 11 residues. Trimming left V 5 bases short and J 7 bases short, with 9 bases between. The germline V gene has CDR1 LNHDA and CDR2 SQIVND (reference sequence). The CDR3, as DNA: TGTGCCAGTAGTCAAGGGAGAGAGCAGTACTTC. Its translation: CASSQGREQYF.

This chain connects TRBV7-9 to TRBJ1-2; D uncertain. The length of the CDR3 is 13 residues. Germline V gene lookup returns CDR1 SEHNR and CDR2 FQNEAQ (reference sequence). V shed 4 bases and J shed 2 bases, with 8 bases lying between them. The CDR3 here is CASSSSENYGYTF. The CDR3 bases are TGTGCCAGCAGCTCCAGCGAGAACTATGGCTACACCTTC.

Concerning this clone: Other DNA sequences within the sample encode an identical CDR3. This rearrangement joins TRBV4-1 to TRBJ2-3; D not certain. The CDR3 is 14 residues long. Trimming stripped 4 bases from V and 2 bases from J, with 10 bases between. Germline V gives CDR1 MGHRA, CDR2 YSYEKL. This CDR3 is CASSPGPLTDTQYF. The CDR3 coding sequence is TGCGCCAGCAGCCCCGGGCCCCTCACAGATACGCAGTATTTT.

V usage is TRBV6-1 and J usage is TRBJ2-3; D ambiguous. Deletions cut 7 bases from V and 5 bases from J, with 16 bases between. Germline V CDR1 and CDR2: MNHNS, SASEGT. The CDR3 totals 14 residues. The CDR3 DNA is TGTGCCAGCACCCCCTGGGTAAGGGAAGATACGCAGTATTTT. Its protein product is CASTPWVREDTQYF.

The chain joins TRBV4-1 to TRBJ2-7, with 10 bases lining up with TRBD1. The CDR3 consists of 15 residues. V lost 3 bases and J lost 6; bases outside the gene matches: 8. The V gene's germline CDR1 is MGHRA and CDR2 YSYEKL. CDR3 DNA sequence: TGCGCCAGCAGCCAGCCGGGACAGGGGCATCTCGAGCAGTACTTC. It encodes CASSQPGQGHLEQYF.

The V and J genes are TRBV4-1 and TRBJ2-7; D not certain. This CDR3 has 17 amino acids. Trimming shortened V by 2 bases and J by 2 bases, and 19 bases separated the two germline ends. CDR1 and CDR2 (germline): MGHRA, YSYEKL. Written as DNA, the CDR3 is TGCGCCAGCAGCCAAACAAACCGGGTTAGCCCAACCTACGAGCAGTACTTC. Protein product: CASSQTNRVSPTYEQYF.

V gene TRBV6-4 combines with J gene TRBJ2-7; 9 positions match TRBD1. There are 15 residues in the CDR3. CDR1 and CDR2 (germline): MRHNA, SNTAGT. J was trimmed by 6 bases and V by 5 bases; bases with no gene match: 11. The CDR3 nucleotides are TGTGCCAGCAGTTACCGACAGGGGGAAGGTTGCGAGCAGTACTTC. It specifies CASSYRQGEGCEQYF.

Comment on this clone: This same CDR3 is encoded by further DNA sequences in the sample. The rearrangement links TRBV4-1 to TRBJ1-1; TRBD1 agrees at 8 bases. The CDR3 totals 15 residues. Per the germline V gene, CDR1 is MGHRA and CDR2 is YSYEKL. J was trimmed by 1 base and V by 1 base; bases with no gene match: 2. CDR3 nucleotide sequence: TGCGCCAGCAGCCAAGTAGGACAGGGGAACACTGAAGCTTTCTTT. Amino acid sequence: CASSQVGQGNTEAFF.

In the case of this clone: Other DNA sequences of this sample code for an identical CDR3. The rearrangement uses TRBV2 and TRBJ2-1; 8 nucleotides align to TRBD1. V was clipped by 3 bases and J by 7 bases; unmatched bases: 8. This CDR3 is 15 amino acids long. Per the germline V gene, CDR1 is SNHLY and CDR2 is FYNNEI. As DNA, the CDR3 is TGTGCCAGCAGTGAGGGCCCAGGGGGCTATAATGAGCAGTTCTTC. It is translated as CASSEGPGGYNEQFF.

The chain carries TRBV4-1 and TRBJ1-2; D unresolved. Deletions cut 0 bases from V and 6 bases from J, with 14 bases between. Germline values: CDR1 MGHRA, CDR2 YSYEKL. The CDR3 covers 15 residues. For the CDR3, the DNA is TGCGCCAGCAGCCAAGATATCCTCGGAATTAATGGCTACACCTTC. It encodes CASSQDILGINGYTF.